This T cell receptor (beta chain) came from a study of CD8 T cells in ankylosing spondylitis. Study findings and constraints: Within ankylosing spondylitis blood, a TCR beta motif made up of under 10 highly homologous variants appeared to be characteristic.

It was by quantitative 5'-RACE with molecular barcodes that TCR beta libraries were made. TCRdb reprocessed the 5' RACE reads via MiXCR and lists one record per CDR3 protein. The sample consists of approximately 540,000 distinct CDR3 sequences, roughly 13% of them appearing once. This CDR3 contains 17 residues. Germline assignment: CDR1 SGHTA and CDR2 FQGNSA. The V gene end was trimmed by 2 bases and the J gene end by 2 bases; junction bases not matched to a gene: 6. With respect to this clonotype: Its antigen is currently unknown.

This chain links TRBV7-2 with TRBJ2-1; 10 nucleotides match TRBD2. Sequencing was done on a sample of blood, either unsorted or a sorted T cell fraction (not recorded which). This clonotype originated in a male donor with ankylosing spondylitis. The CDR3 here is CASSLIAGGPPYNEQFF. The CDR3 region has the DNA TGTGCCAGCAGCTTAATAGCGGGAGGCCCGCCCTACAATGAGCAGTTCTTC.